Many counts were recorded for the clone carrying this TCR beta chain. What it binds is not known. Trimming took 3 bases from V and 11 from J; bases not matched to a gene: 4. The CDR3 runs to 11 residues. Germline V lookup: CDR1 DFQATT, CDR2 SNEGSKA (reference sequence). The investigators amplified TCR beta CDR3 regions from RNA transcripts. First-round RT-PCR of the TCR CDR3 relied on the HTBI primer set. From the multiplex PCR reads, TCRdb called clonotypes with MiXCR, one entry per CDR3 protein. The profile shows 300,000 to 400,000 distinct CDR3 sequences, roughly a fifth of them singletons. PBMCs were derived from around 10 ml fresh peripheral blood. The data derive from a study of T cells in Graves' hyperthyroidism and ophthalmopathy. Whole-study results and caveats: Ophthalmopathy, which appeared later, was predicted by the model a median about 6 months before onset.

The material sequenced was blood. This TCR was sampled from a woman aged 50 to 60 with Graves' hyperthyroidism. This chain links TRBV20-1 with TRBJ2-3; 8 bases are a match to TRBD1. The CDR3 protein is CSASLGQGQYF. CDR3 in DNA: TGCAGTGCTAGTCTAGGACAGGGGCAGTATTTT.